Shown below are 28 T cell receptor beta chains from a single sample sequenced in a study of T cell responses to AZD1222 COVID-19 vaccine. The repertoire was sequenced with immunoSEQ multiplex PCR; TCRdb's copy has only in-frame clones and lacks some. The sample shows 90,000 to 110,000 clones, over 75% of them seen only once. This sample comprised peripheral blood, obtained on day 0 of AZD1222 vaccination. All receptors derive from an adult in good health.

The V and J genes are TRBV18 and TRBJ1-4; TRBD1 agrees at 8 bases. The CDR3 contains 14 residues. Germline values: CDR1 KGHSH, CDR2 LQKENI. J gave up 6 bases and V 5 bases, and 5 bases lay outside the gene matches. CDR3 in DNA: TGTGCCAGCTCAGCCGGGACAGGAGATGAAAAACTGTTTTTT. Protein: CASSAGTGDEKLFF.

V gene TRBV7-7 combines with J gene TRBJ2-2; D gene unclear. Germline V gene lookup returns CDR1 SSHAT and CDR2 FNYEAQ (reference sequence). The CDR3 sequence is 13 residues long. The CDR3 sequence: CASSRSNTGELFF. CDR3 DNA: TGTGCTAGCTCACGGTCGAACACCGGGGAGCTGTTTTTT.

V is TRBV5-1 and J is TRBJ1-5; the D is unclear. Trimming cost V 4 bases and J 4 bases, with 9 bases left between them. Looked up from germline, CDR1 is SGHRS and CDR2 is YFSETQ. The CDR3 has 13 amino acids. The CDR3 region is CASSPEGNQPQHF. CDR3 bases: TGCGCCAGCAGCCCGGAAGGGAATCAGCCCCAGCATTTT.

The rearrangement links TRBV19 to TRBJ2-1; D is uncertain. The CDR3 covers 12 residues. V was pared by 4 bases and J by 7 bases, with 8 bases between. Germline CDR1 LNHDA, CDR2 SQIVND (reference sequence). The CDR3 DNA follows: TGTGCCAGTAGTAGTCTCGATAATGAGCAGTTCTTC. It yields the protein CASSSLDNEQFF.

V is TRBV29-1 and J is TRBJ2-3; perhaps TRBD1 as D (8 bases). The V end was cut by 8 bases, the J end by 3 bases, with 15 bases between. This CDR3 has 13 residues. Per the germline V gene, CDR1 is SQVTM and CDR2 is ANQGSEA. The CDR3 DNA sequence: TGCAGCTCCAGGGGGCGGGGGACAGATACGCAGTATTTT. Protein product: CSSRGRGTDTQYF.

V and J are TRBV7-2 and TRBJ1-6; 9 bases agree with TRBD1. The CDR3 loop spans 16 amino acids. V gave up 6 bases and J gave up 9 bases; unmatched junction bases: 12. CDR1 is SGHTA, CDR2 FQGNSA, per germline. CDR3 DNA: TGTGCCAGCAGGAGGAAACAGGGGGCGTACGGTTCACCCCTCCACTTT. Protein sequence: CASRRKQGAYGSPLHF.

The chain joins TRBV7-9 to TRBJ2-1; the D gene is possibly TRBD2 (6 bases). CDR1 SEHNR and CDR2 FQNEAQ come from the germline V gene (reference sequence). The CDR3 covers 13 residues. V was shortened by 5 bases and J by 10 bases, with 15 bases between the two germline ends. Here the CDR3 DNA reads TGTGCCAGCAGCCCCGGACTACCCCAAGAGCAGTTCTTC. Protein sequence: CASSPGLPQEQFF.

The genes are TRBV2 and TRBJ2-1; TRBD2 matches at 7 bases. J lost 2 bases, V lost 7 bases, and 5 bases had no gene match. The CDR3 is 14 residues long. Germline CDR1 reads SNHLY; CDR2 reads FYNNEI. The CDR3 DNA sequence: TGTGCCAGCACGTTTGGGGGGGCCTACAATGAGCAGTTCTTC. The encoded protein is CASTFGGAYNEQFF.

This chain joins TRBV7-6 and TRBJ2-3; tentatively, D is TRBD2 (5 bases). Trimming removed 1 base from V and 0 bases from J, with 8 bases in between. Germline-derived CDR1 and CDR2 are SGHVS and FNYEAQ. This CDR3 region has 15 residues. CDR3 nucleotide sequence: TGTGCCAGCAGCTTAGGGAGGCTAAGCACAGATACGCAGTATTTT. It is translated as CASSLGRLSTDTQYF.

The rearrangement uses TRBV19 and TRBJ1-1; no clear D. CDR3 size: 14 residues. Germline values: CDR1 LNHDA, CDR2 SQIVND (reference sequence). V lost 5 bases, J lost 1 base, and 11 bases lay in between. The CDR3 sequence: CASSEDSENTEAFF. The CDR3 DNA sequence: TGTGCCAGTAGTGAGGATTCGGAGAACACTGAAGCTTTCTTT.

This chain uses TRBV19 with TRBJ2-1; TRBD2 aligns across 12 bases. The germline V gene encodes CDR1 LNHDA and CDR2 SQIVND (reference sequence). V was clipped by 4 bases and J by 7 bases; unmatched bases: 8. CDR3 length: 16 residues. The DNA of the CDR3 is TGTGCCAGTAGTACCCCGACTAGCGGGAGCCCGAATGAGCAGTTCTTC. It specifies CASSTPTSGSPNEQFF.

The V call is TRBV7-3, the J call TRBJ2-6, with no clear D. Germline loops: CDR1 SGHTA, CDR2 FQGTGA. The CDR3 runs to 15 residues. Trimming shortened V by 2 bases and J by 2 bases, and 7 bases separated the two germline ends. The DNA for the CDR3 is TGTGCCAGCAGCTTACCCTCGCCTGGGGCCAACGTCCTGACTTTC. Translating it yields CASSLPSPGANVLTF.

This clone was detected once. CDR3 nucleotides: TGTGCCAGTAGATCCAAAGGGCTAGCGGGAGCAACCTACAATGAGCAGTTCTTC. Protein: CASRSKGLAGATYNEQFF. This chain links TRBV19 with TRBJ2-1, with 10 positions matching TRBD2. J lost 2 bases, V lost 6 bases, and 13 bases had no gene match. The CDR3 has 18 residues. The germline gives CDR1 LNHDA, CDR2 SQIVND (reference sequence).

This clone came up a few times. The chain has TRBV28 and TRBJ1-4; D unresolved. The CDR3 length is 14 residues. In germline, CDR1 is MDHEN, CDR2 SYDVKM. Trimming took off 3 bases at V and 8 bases at J, with 13 bases between the two ends. CDR3 residues: CASSFGRVGEKLFF. In DNA, the CDR3 is TGTGCCAGCAGTTTCGGTAGGGTTGGCGAAAAACTGTTTTTT. Looking up the rest from reference TRBV28 and TRBJ1-4 gives the full variable domain: DVKVTQSSRYLVKRTGEKVFLECVQDMDHENMFWYRQDPGLGLRLIYFSYDVKMKEKGDIPEGYSVSREKKERFSLILESASTNQTSMYLCASSFGRVGEKLFFGSGTQLSVL.

V and J are TRBV7-9 and TRBJ1-2; D might be TRBD1 (5 bases). The CDR3 sequence is 14 residues long. Germline CDR1 SEHNR, CDR2 FQNEAQ (reference sequence). V lost 1 base to trimming and J lost 8 bases, with 14 bases between them. CDR3 nucleotide sequence: TGTGCCAGCAGCTTAGTGGGGCGGGGTCGCGGCTACACCTTC. Its translation is CASSLVGRGRGYTF.

DNA of the CDR3: TGTGCCAGCAGCTTAGGCGGGGGGGCCCGAAATACGCAGTATTTT. This sequence encodes CASSLGGGARNTQYF. The rearrangement links TRBV7-6 to TRBJ2-3, with 9 bases fitting TRBD2. This CDR3 is 15 amino acids long. Trimming took 1 base from V and 7 from J; bases not matched to a gene: 6. In germline, CDR1 is SGHVS, CDR2 FNYEAQ.

The V and J genes are TRBV13 and TRBJ2-2; 7 nucleotides align to TRBD2. The CDR3 is 14 residues long. Germline-derived CDR1 and CDR2 are PRHDT and FYEKMQ (reference sequence). The V gene end was trimmed by 5 bases and the J gene end by 6 bases; junction bases not matched to a gene: 6. The CDR3 DNA is TGTGCCAGCAGCCCGCGGGAGTCCCCCGGGGAGCTGTTTTTT. The encoded protein is CASSPRESPGELFF.

V is TRBV6-6 and J is TRBJ2-7; the match to TRBD2 covers 10 bases. The CDR3 is 17 amino acids. CDR1 and CDR2 from the germline V gene are MNHNY and SVGAGI (reference sequence). With V trimmed by 5 bases and J by 7 bases, 17 bases remained unmatched. In DNA form, the CDR3 reads TGTGCCAGCAGTCAAAAAGACTTTAGCGGGAGGACTCGGGAGCAGTACTTC. Its protein is CASSQKDFSGRTREQYF.

The chain couples TRBV28 to TRBJ2-7, with D unresolved. Trimming removed 3 bases from V and 2 bases from J, with 8 bases in between. Germline V gene data show CDR1 as MDHEN and CDR2 as SYDVKM. The CDR3 spans 13 residues. The CDR3 sequence: CASSLPGTYEQYF. The CDR3 DNA is TGTGCCAGCAGTTTGCCGGGTACCTACGAGCAGTACTTC.

On this clone: The junction and the germline gene differ at one end; a read error may be behind it. This chain joins TRBV3-1 (or the pseudogene TRBV3-2) and TRBJ1-2; tentatively, D is TRBD1 (5 bases). Germline V gene sequence: CDR1 LGHDT, CDR2 YNNKEL (reference sequence). The CDR3 covers 14 residues. The CDR3 region is CASSPGTAKYGYTF. The CDR3 DNA sequence: TGTGCCAGCAGCCCCGGGACCGCTAAGTATGGCTACACCTTC.

This clone occurred once. This same CDR3 is encoded by further DNA sequences in the sample. This chain joins TRBV5-5 and TRBJ2-1; TRBD1 agrees at 7 bases. This CDR3 contains 15 residues. Per the germline V gene, CDR1 is SGHKS and CDR2 is YYEKEE (reference sequence). V shed 0 bases, J shed 4 bases, and the junction held 4 bases outside the gene matches. The CDR3 bases are TGTGCCAGCAGCTTGGCCGGGGACAGTTACAATGAGCAGTTCTTC. Amino acid sequence: CASSLAGDSYNEQFF.

This chain uses TRBV19 with TRBJ1-5, with a weak D call TRBD1 (5 bases). CDR3 size: 16 residues. Trimming cost V 1 base and J 3 bases, with 13 bases left between them. Germline V CDR1 and CDR2: LNHDA, SQIVND (reference sequence). CDR3 amino acids: CASSIGGDGHNQPQHF. The CDR3 nucleotides are TGTGCCAGTAGTATAGGGGGGGACGGCCACAATCAGCCCCAGCATTTT.

This clone was counted a single time. The chain recombines TRBV2 with TRBJ1-3; D is perhaps TRBD1 (6 bases). The CDR3 extends over 15 amino acids. Germline-derived CDR1 and CDR2 are SNHLY and FYNNEI. Deletions cut 6 bases from V and 0 bases from J, with 12 bases between. CDR3 coding DNA: TGTGCCAGCAGAGCTACAGGGTCCTCTGGAAACACCATATATTTT. Its protein is CASRATGSSGNTIYF.

This clone was detected a few times. The chain combines TRBV7-2 with TRBJ1-5; 7 nucleotides line up with TRBD1. Germline-derived CDR1 and CDR2 are SGHTA and FQGNSA. The CDR3 spans 14 residues. Germline trimming cut 3 bases from V and 4 bases from J; bases unmatched to any gene: 3. The CDR3 reads CASSFTGANQPQHF. The CDR3 DNA reads TGTGCCAGCAGCTTTACAGGGGCAAATCAGCCCCAGCATTTT.

This clone has a single count. This chain joins TRBV6-5 and TRBJ1-2, with TRBD1 as a possible D gene (5 bases). Germline loops: CDR1 MNHEY, CDR2 SVGAGI. V was clipped by 2 bases and J by 8 bases, with 9 bases between them. The CDR3 extends over 12 amino acids. In DNA, the CDR3 is TGTGCCAGCAGTTACGGACAAAAAGGCTACACCTTC. It translates to CASSYGQKGYTF.

The chain combines TRBV6-2 or TRBV6-3 with TRBJ2-3, with 8 bases lining up with TRBD2. The V gene end was trimmed by 2 bases and the J gene end by 5 bases; junction bases not matched to a gene: 6. The CDR3 loop spans 15 amino acids. Germline V gene sequence: CDR1 MNHEY, CDR2 SVGEGT. The CDR3, as DNA: TGTGCCAGCAGTTACCCGGGAGGGCTAGGAGATACGCAGTATTTT. It yields the protein CASSYPGGLGDTQYF.

The J gene is TRBJ1-2, the V gene TRBV19, with a tentative D call TRBD1 (5 bases). The CDR3 is 13 residues long. The V and J ends lost 10 bases and 4 bases respectively, with 16 bases between them. The germline gives CDR1 LNHDA, CDR2 SQIVND (reference sequence). As DNA, the CDR3 is TGTGCCACTAGCAGGGAGAATCTCTATGGCTACACCTTC. It yields the protein CATSRENLYGYTF. Based on the CDR3 plus reference TRBV19 and TRBJ1-2, the full variable domain is DGGITQSPKYLFRKEGQNVTLSCEQNLNHDAMYWYRQDPGQGLRLIYYSQIVNDFQKGDIAEGYSVSREKKESFPLTVTSAQKNPTAFYLCATSRENLYGYTFGSGTRLTVV.

The chain combines TRBV7-3 with TRBJ2-1, with D possibly TRBD1 on 5 matching bases. This CDR3 region has 15 residues. Deletions cut 5 bases from V and 6 bases from J, with 17 bases between. Germline-derived CDR1 and CDR2 are SGHTA and FQGTGA. The CDR3 loop is CASSVDSRFSNEQFF. The CDR3 DNA is TGTGCCAGCAGCGTTGACAGCAGGTTCTCCAATGAGCAGTTCTTC.